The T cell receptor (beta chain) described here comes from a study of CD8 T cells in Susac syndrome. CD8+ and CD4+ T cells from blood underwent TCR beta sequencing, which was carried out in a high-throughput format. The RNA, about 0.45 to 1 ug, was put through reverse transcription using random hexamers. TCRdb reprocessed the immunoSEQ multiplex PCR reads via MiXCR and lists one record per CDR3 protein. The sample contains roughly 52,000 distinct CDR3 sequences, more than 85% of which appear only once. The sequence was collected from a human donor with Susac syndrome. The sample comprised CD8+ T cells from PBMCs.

CDR3 loop: CASSWGGTDNEQFF. The CDR3 nucleotides read TGCGCCAGCAGCTGGGGGGGAACAGACAATGAGCAGTTCTTC. V usage is TRBV5-1 and J usage is TRBJ2-1, with TRBD2 identical over 7 bases. This CDR3 spans 14 amino acids. Germline V gives CDR1 SGHRS, CDR2 YFSETQ. Germline trimming cut 3 bases from V and 5 bases from J; bases unmatched to any gene: 5. The variable domain in full, completed from reference TRBV5-1 and TRBJ2-1, reads KAGVTQTPRYLIKTRGQQVTLSCSPISGHRSVSWYQQTPGQGLQFLFEYFSETQRNKGNFPGRFSGRQFSNSRSEMNVSTLELGDSALYLCASSWGGTDNEQFFGPGTRLTVL.